This is a list of T cell receptor beta chains from one sample in a study of multiple sclerosis patients with progressive multifocal leukoencephalopathy. The table came from immunoSEQ multiplex PCR; TCRdb's copy has only in-frame clones and leaves some out. Here the sample spans under 30,000 clones, just under 90% being singletons. The sample consisted of PBMCs, taken from a patient treated with natalizumab. The receptors originated from a human donor with multiple sclerosis. The CDR3 runs from the conserved cysteine through the conserved F or W. Each record gives: J gene, V gene, CDR3 protein.

>TRBJ1-1|TRBV5-5
CASSLTELEAFF
>TRBJ1-1|TRBV27
CASSLAQANTEAFF
>TRBJ2-7|TRBV9
CASSVVSSGEQYF
>TRBJ2-3|TRBV27
CASSLIGDTQYF
>TRBJ2-5|TRBV6-1
CASRRQVQETQYF
>TRBJ2-7|TRBV5-1
CASSLDRVDEQYF
>TRBJ2-7|TRBV28
CASRTTGGEQYF
>TRBJ1-1|TRBV11-3
CAPPWVRTENTEAFF
>TRBJ2-6|TRBV19
CASSLWTSGSGANVLTF
>TRBJ2-1|TRBV19
CASSGTHGSEQFF
>TRBJ1-3|TRBV5-6
CASSRGQGLGNTIYF
>TRBJ2-1|TRBV30
CTWSVGGPNEQFF
>TRBJ1-4|TRBV5-1
CASSPPTGTNEKLFF
>TRBJ1-5|TRBV2
CASNRAGQPQHF
>TRBJ1-4|TRBV7-9
CASSTGTDGGSTNEKLFF
>TRBJ2-5|TRBV7-2
CASSLVRDRGYGQETQYF
>TRBJ2-1|TRBV29-1
CSVEDRRVEQFF
>TRBJ2-7|TRBV4-2
CASSPPNSRGGLHEQYF
>TRBJ2-6|TRBV28
CASSWTVLPSGANVLTF
>TRBJ2-7|TRBV18
CASSVQGLGGEQYF
>TRBJ2-5|TRBV2
CASKREGETQYF
>TRBJ2-2|TRBV19
CASSTAGTGRELFF
>TRBJ1-2|TRBV5-1
CASSLGQHLYGYTF
>TRBJ2-3|TRBV2
CASSGPSYTDTQYF
>.|TRBV6-1
CASSERVSAGRGRDEQYF
>TRBJ2-3|TRBV9
CASSVEAGGTDTQYF
>TRBJ2-3|TRBV7-5
CARSLGPHSVGRADTQYF
>TRBJ1-2|TRBV4-3
CASSKGEGGYGYTF
>TRBJ1-5|TRBV28
CASSWGGGRNQPQHF
>TRBJ2-5|TRBV7-6
CASSLVHGETQYF
>TRBJ2-7|TRBV5-1
CASAALTGGASYEQYF
>TRBJ1-5|TRBV9
CASSVADIEPQHF
>TRBJ1-3|TRBV28
CASSPLPFLRNTIYF
>TRBJ2-6|TRBV4-1
CASSQDGQLSGANVLTF
>TRBJ2-5|TRBV5-5
CASSWGAETQYF
>TRBJ1-3|TRBV5-4
CASSGDREGNTIYF
>TRBJ2-2|TRBV5-5
CASEGTLDTGELFF
>TRBJ1-1|TRBV6-5
CASSYGTPGTEAFF
>TRBJ2-1|TRBV6-6
CASSYATGFDEQFF
>TRBJ1-5|TRBV6-6
CASSYRDRDYQPQHF
>TRBJ2-1|TRBV7-9
CASSLGNEQFF
>TRBJ1-1|TRBV19
CASSMLEGGTEAFF
>TRBJ1-1|TRBV19
CASTQWAEAFF
>TRBJ1-2|TRBV5-5
CASSPSSRVLGYGYTF